Below are 16 T cell receptor beta chains sequenced from a single sample in a study of CD8+CD57+ T cells in acquired aplastic anemia. The authors sequenced patients whose flow cytometry had shown CD8+CD57+ cell expansion. TCR beta VDJ and CDR3 were profiled, and genomic DNA was the template. TCRdb re-derived calls from the reads in MiXCR, one entry per CDR3 protein. The sample shows some 170,000 distinct CDR3 sequences, 40% to 50% of them seen only once. Sequenced input: sorted CD4+, CD8+, or CD8+CD57+ T cells (not recorded which) from PBMCs. The receptors here all came from a human donor with aplastic anemia.

The chain has TRBV4-2 and TRBJ2-7; 8 bases align to TRBD1. This CDR3 has 14 residues. The germline CDR1 and CDR2 sequences are LGHNA and YNFKEQ. J lost 3 bases, V lost 8 bases, and 9 bases had no gene match. The CDR3 sequence: CASGTGTGLYEQYF. CDR3 nucleotide sequence: TGTGCCAGCGGAACCGGGACAGGACTCTACGAGCAGTACTTC.

The chain links TRBV5-1 to TRBJ2-2; no reliable D call. The J call is uncertain, as TRBJ1-1 better fits the DNA end. There are 13 residues in the CDR3. Per the germline V gene, CDR1 is SGHRS and CDR2 is YFSETQ. CDR3 coding DNA: TGCGCCAGCAGCTTTCATGAAGGGATCGGGGCTTTCTTT. Its protein product is CASSFHEGIGAFF.

The chain is built from TRBV9 and TRBJ2-7, with a possible D match to TRBD2 (6 bases). The germline V gene has CDR1 SGDLS and CDR2 YYNGEE. This CDR3 has 15 amino acids. The V end lost 3 bases, the J end lost 5 bases, and 18 bases lay between the germline ends. CDR3 residues: CASSATSRRANEQYF. CDR3 nucleotides: TGTGCCAGCAGCGCAACTAGCAGGAGGGCCAACGAGCAGTACTTC.

At least ten counts were recorded for this clonotype. The V call is TRBV5-8, the J call TRBJ1-2; D is unclear. The CDR3 totals 10 residues. Germline loops: CDR1 SGHTS, CDR2 YDEGEE. Trimming took off 2 bases at V and 6 bases at J, with 2 bases between the two ends. The CDR3 nucleotides read TGTGCCAGCAGCTTACATGGCTACACCTTC. This codes for CASSLHGYTF.

There are many counts of this clonotype. This chain connects TRBV12-5 to TRBJ1-4, with 7 nucleotides matching TRBD1. CDR3 length equals 15 residues. J lost 4 bases, V lost 6 bases, and 8 bases had no gene match. Germline CDR1 reads LGHNT; CDR2 reads FRNRAP. The CDR3 sequence is CASGSGDSNNEKLFF. In nucleotides, the CDR3 is TGTGCTAGTGGGTCAGGGGACAGTAATAATGAAAAACTGTTTTTT.

This chain joins TRBV2 and TRBJ2-7, with TRBD1 matching over 7 bases. The germline gives CDR1 SNHLY, CDR2 FYNNEI. The length of the CDR3 is 12 residues. J gave up 7 bases and V 9 bases, and 9 bases lay outside the gene matches. CDR3 sequence reads: CARQGTSREQYF. CDR3 DNA sequence: TGTGCCAGACAGGGGACGTCTCGGGAGCAGTACTTC.

As concerns this clonotype: A much more abundant neighbour one base away suggests this may be a read error. The chain couples TRBV11-2 to TRBJ2-1; 8 bases align to TRBD2. This CDR3 spans 15 amino acids. The germline CDR1 and CDR2 sequences are SGHAT and FQNNGV. V was clipped by 2 bases and J by 4 bases; unmatched bases: 4. Here the CDR3 DNA reads TGTGCCAGCAGCTTAAGCAGCGGGGGTTACAATGAGCAGTTCTTC. Amino acids: CASSLSSGGYNEQFF.

About this clonotype itself: This clone may be a read error of a much larger clone one base away. The V gene is TRBV10-3, the J gene TRBJ1-2; the D gene is possibly TRBD1 (6 bases). The V end lost 5 bases, the J end lost 7 bases, and 17 bases lay between the germline ends. The CDR3 has 14 residues. Germline-derived CDR1 and CDR2 are ENHRY and SYGVKD. The CDR3 reads CAISSHGTNTGYTF. In DNA, the CDR3 is TGTGCCATCAGTTCCCACGGGACAAATACTGGCTACACCTTC.

This clonotype has ten or more counts. The chain uses TRBV20-1 and TRBJ2-1; TRBD2 agrees at 9 bases. The CDR3 runs to 16 residues. Losses at the gene ends were 3 bases for V and 1 base for J; bases not matched to a gene: 7. CDR1 is DFQATT and CDR2 is SNEGSKA in the germline V gene (reference sequence). The CDR3 sequence is CSASGASGESYNEQFF. DNA for the CDR3: TGCAGTGCTAGTGGGGCTAGCGGGGAGTCCTACAATGAGCAGTTCTTC.

There are a few counts of this clonotype. Written as DNA, the CDR3 is TGTGCCAGCAACCGGGACACCAATCAGCCCCAGCATTTT. This codes for CASNRDTNQPQHF. The V gene is TRBV2, the J gene TRBJ1-5, with a possible D match to TRBD1 (6 bases). CDR3 length: 13 residues. Trimming pared 7 bases from V and 3 bases from J, leaving 10 bases between. Germline CDR1 SNHLY, CDR2 FYNNEI.

This clonotype was detected only once. The CDR3 spells CASSIGGRPSYEQYF. CDR3 in DNA: TGTGCCAGTAGTATCGGCGGGAGGCCTTCCTACGAGCAGTACTTC. The V gene is TRBV19, the J gene TRBJ2-7; 8 bases are shared with TRBD2. This CDR3 contains 15 residues. Germline loops: CDR1 LNHDA, CDR2 SQIVND (reference sequence). Losses at the gene ends were 3 bases for V and 1 base for J; bases not matched to a gene: 5.

V is TRBV11-2 and J is TRBJ2-5; D is ambiguous. Between the trimmed V and J ends, which lost 9 bases and 4 bases, there was a span of 0 bases. The CDR3 has 8 residues. Germline loops: CDR1 SGHAT, CDR2 FQNNGV. CDR3 amino acids: CARETQYF. The CDR3 region has the DNA TGTGCCAGAGAGACCCAGTACTTC. The full variable domain, rest sourced from reference TRBV11-2 and TRBJ2-5, is EAGVAQSPRYKIIEKRQSVAFWCNPISGHATLYWYQQILGQGPKLLIQFQNNGVVDDSQLPKDRFSAERLKGVDSTLKIQPAKLEDSAVYLCARETQYFGPGTRLLVL.

The chain is built from TRBV14 and TRBJ1-1, with 8 bases identical to TRBD1. V shed 2 bases and J 2 bases; nucleotides not matched to a gene: 4. The germline V gene has CDR1 SGHDN and CDR2 FVKESK. The length of the CDR3 is 15 residues. The CDR3 sequence is CASSQRTGRNTEAFF. DNA of the CDR3: TGTGCCAGCAGCCAAAGGACAGGGCGAAACACTGAAGCTTTCTTT.

Ten or more counts support this clonotype. The chain has TRBV7-2 and TRBJ2-5, with 7 bases fitting TRBD2. This CDR3 is built from 15 residues. V shed 0 bases, J shed 7 bases, and the junction held 8 bases outside the gene matches. Germline V gene sequence: CDR1 SGHTA, CDR2 FQGNSA. This chain's CDR3 is CASSLAAGTPVTQYF. CDR3 bases: TGTGCCAGCAGCTTAGCAGCGGGGACCCCAGTGACCCAGTACTTC.

This clonotype was found once. This sequence may be a read error, since a much larger clone differs from it by one base. This chain connects TRBV5-1 to TRBJ1-4, with 9 bases fitting TRBD1. The V gene's germline CDR1 is SGHRS and CDR2 YFSETQ. The CDR3 contains 15 residues. The V and J ends lost 0 bases and 12 bases, in that order; junction bases with no gene match: 9. The DNA of the CDR3 is TGCGCCAGCAGCTTGGGGGACAGGGAAGGGGAAGAACTGTTTTTT. As protein: CASSLGDREGEELFF.

A few counts support this clonotype. In nucleotides, the CDR3 is TGCAGCGTCAGACAGGGGGCAGGGGAGCAGTACTTC. Translation gives CSVRQGAGEQYF. The genes are TRBV29-1 and TRBJ2-7; 10 bases match TRBD1. This CDR3 is built from 12 residues. Unmatched junction bases numbered 6, after V lost 6 bases and J lost 7 bases. Germline CDR1 SQVTM, CDR2 ANQGSEA.